This T cell receptor (beta chain) derives from a study of human T cells and chemical hapten exposure (dated by TCRdb to 2020 to 2023). For the study in its entirety: For sensitization, 2% DPC in acetone was applied to a roughly 2 cm by roughly 2 cm area of upper inner arm skin. Blood samples were taken from patients before sensitization (week 0) and at 2, 6 and about 24 weeks after DPC sensitization. Alopecia areata with under or over 50% scalp involvement, alopecia totalis and alopecia universalis were represented in the patient cohort, which was mostly female. Throughout the study period of around 25 weeks, patients also received therapeutic DPC doses to the scalp every week. Libraries were pooled for sequencing, and per-sample TCR yields varied mainly because of small differences in library volumes within the pool. Patch testing was done on the upper back using Finn chambers containing 0.01% DPC, and results were scored after 6 days according to International Contact Dermatitis Research Group standards. Nearly 30 alopecia patients gave blood for TCR sequencing at one to four time points (pre-sensitization, 2, 6 and 24 weeks). Peripheral blood TCR repertoire changes were tracked in vivo in alopecia patients during primary and secondary sensitization to the hapten diphenylcyclopropenone (DPC).

The label giving this sample's time point can be read as: patch test 2, 6 weeks after DPC sensitization. The treatment or condition label, as the study defines it: therapeutic diphenylcyclopropenone sensitization with weekly scalp DPC. At every patch-test visit, the blood draw took place before the patch test was put on. To be eligible, patients had to be aged 18 to 70, diagnosed with alopecia and judged suitable for DPC therapy, while pregnant patients were excluded. Total RNA was extracted from unfractionated whole blood that had been collected in Tempus Blood RNA tubes. Study-wide conclusions, independent of this receptor: All patients had alopecia, a presumed autoimmune disease, so their immune response might differ from that of healthy individuals. Repeated subsampling changed both the strength of the expansion versus patch-test correlation and the threshold at which the correlation became significant. The number of PT1 expanded TCRs positively correlated with patch test score, significant at thresholds 8, 16 and 32 but not 4. Compared with pre-sensitization or healthy control sets, expanded TCRs formed significantly more large CDR3 similarity clusters, which is consistent with antigen-driven responses. DPC sensitization did not change the number of TCRs with a frequency above 1 in 1000, and there was no evidence of changes in global repertoire structure.

The CDR3 has 15 amino acids, counting the end cysteine and phenylalanine. Just the 45-base CDR3 DNA is kept, in frame starting at base 1. The junction shows trimming of 6 bases on V and 9 bases on J, plus 18 bases between the germline ends. According to the germline V gene (reference sequence), CDR1 reads SEHNR and CDR2 reads FQNEAQ. The library was built by means of RACE. Sequencing relied on a NextSeq 500. Library preparation attached unique molecular identifiers to individual cDNA molecules for quantitative, reproducible TCR counting. Both TCR alpha and TCR beta chains were sequenced from each blood RNA sample. For the original study's pipeline: Samples had a median of roughly 99,000 TCRs, with a range from about 20,000 to 690,600. V, J and CDR3 annotation of the TCR reads was performed with the Decombinator software suite. For the PS versus PT1 abundance plots, all samples were subsampled to the same number of TCRs (28,000). Expanded TCRs were defined as absent before sensitization and observed at least eight times at the 2-week time point. Clones were called with MiXCR by TCRdb after fastp trimmed the public reads at Q25, and only in-frame beta chains were retained. Rows merge per CDR3 protein into single entries with the most common DNA and genes. None of the V and J calls come from the authors' own analysis; TCRdb made them. This sample is represented by over 70,000 distinct CDR3 sequences; around 8.8% of them were singletons. Nearly 3.5% of the sample is held by the ten biggest clonotypes.

Worth noting for this clonotype: Which antigen it targets is not known. Qualities for individual bases were not recorded, and no much larger clone is one base off.

The rearrangement joined TRBV7-9 to TRBJ1-6; the D gene is perhaps TRBD1, from 6 matching bases. The sequences come from whole blood, collected in connection with sensitization to the hapten diphenylcyclopropenone (DPC). This clonotype was obtained from a woman in her 50s with alopecia areata. Some clones in this sample may be carry-over from other donors' samples. The CDR3 here reads CASSSTGRPGSPLHF. The nucleotide sequence reads TGTGCCAGCAGTTCGACAGGCCGCCCTGGTTCACCCCTCCACTTT.